This T cell receptor beta chain appears in the sequencing data of a study of post-analysis software for immune sequencing data. As for the study in general: The courses of disease that were included comprised relapsing-remitting, secondary progressive and progressive-relapsing multiple sclerosis. Findings and limits, study-wide: Elevated frequency relative to controls characterized roughly 5 TRBV segments in patients, TRBV5-6, TRBV5-1 and TRBV20-1 among them. Multiple sclerosis patients showed significantly lower normalized Chao1 diversity than controls did. Same-batch preparations were strongly co-clustered by F measure.

In the case of this clonotype: Its specificity is unknown.

The CDR3 runs to 12 residues. Germline V gene data show CDR1 as MDHEN and CDR2 as SYDVKM. V dropped 10 bases and J dropped 8 bases, with 14 bases sitting between them. Incorporated into the TCR beta cDNA libraries were unique molecular identifiers, which served to reduce PCR and sequencing biases. Between about 1 and 11 million T cells gave rise to around 500,000 cDNA molecules. TCRdb re-called the PCR reads through MiXCR, storing one row per CDR3 protein. The repertoire holds fewer than 850,000 distinct CDR3 sequences, 25% to 30% seen once, with around 0.6% in the top ten. Material for sequencing was blood. The receptor was derived from a girl aged 10-17 years with multiple sclerosis. V and J are TRBV28 and TRBJ1-4; D call uncertain. This CDR3 is CATRRREEKLFF. In DNA, the CDR3 is TGTGCCACCAGGAGGCGCGAAGAAAAACTGTTTTTT.